This TCR beta chain was sequenced in a study of glioma-infiltrating T cells after dendritic cell vaccination. Libraries were prepared by immunoSEQ multiplex PCR; TCRdb keeps only in-frame clonotypes and omits some of them. The sample contains approximately 50,000 clones, around 91% of which appear only once. The sample's time point: after dendritic cell vaccination, including at tumor progression/relapse. The specimen was blood, collected after dendritic cell vaccination. The clonotype originates from a human donor with glioblastoma.

CDR3 nucleotides: TGTGCCAGCAGCTTAGATTCGACACCAGGGCACGAGCAGTACTTC. As protein: CASSLDSTPGHEQYF. The chain employs TRBV7-6 and TRBJ2-7, with a possible D match to TRBD1 (5 bases). This CDR3 contains 15 residues. V was shortened by 1 base and J by 5 bases, with 15 bases between the two germline ends. In germline, CDR1 is SGHVS, CDR2 FNYEAQ.